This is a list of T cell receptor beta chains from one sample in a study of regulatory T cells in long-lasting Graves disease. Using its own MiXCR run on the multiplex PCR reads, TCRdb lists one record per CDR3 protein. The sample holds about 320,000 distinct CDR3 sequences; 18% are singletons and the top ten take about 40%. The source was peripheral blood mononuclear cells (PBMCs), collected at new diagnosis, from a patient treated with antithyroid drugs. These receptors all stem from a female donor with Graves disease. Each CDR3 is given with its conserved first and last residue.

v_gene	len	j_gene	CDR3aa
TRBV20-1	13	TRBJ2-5	CSARAGGDETQYF
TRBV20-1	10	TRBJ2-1	CSASHNEQFF
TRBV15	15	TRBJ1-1	CATSSTGTANTEAFF
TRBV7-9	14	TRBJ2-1	CASSILAGGNEQFF
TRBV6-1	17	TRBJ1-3	CASSQTGTRFSGNTIYF
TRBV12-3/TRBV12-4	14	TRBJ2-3	CAILKGGGTDTQYF
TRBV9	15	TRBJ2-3	CASSVGMDSTDTQYF
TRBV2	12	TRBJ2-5	CASRETSGTQYF
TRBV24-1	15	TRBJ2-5	CATSDGWGTHQTQYF
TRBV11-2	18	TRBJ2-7	CASSHYVGGQGRTYEQYF
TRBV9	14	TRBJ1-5	CASGEGSENQPQHF
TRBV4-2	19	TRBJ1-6	CASSQEVPRTGQYNSPLHF
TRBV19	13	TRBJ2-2	CASSMTGAGELFF
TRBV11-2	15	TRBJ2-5	CASSLGGGDTETQYF
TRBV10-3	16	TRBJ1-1	CAISEAKGFMNTEAFF
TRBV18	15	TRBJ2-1	CASSPGGLAGGEQFF
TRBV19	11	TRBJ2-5	CASSIRETQYF
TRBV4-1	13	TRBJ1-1	CASSQVLLTEAFF